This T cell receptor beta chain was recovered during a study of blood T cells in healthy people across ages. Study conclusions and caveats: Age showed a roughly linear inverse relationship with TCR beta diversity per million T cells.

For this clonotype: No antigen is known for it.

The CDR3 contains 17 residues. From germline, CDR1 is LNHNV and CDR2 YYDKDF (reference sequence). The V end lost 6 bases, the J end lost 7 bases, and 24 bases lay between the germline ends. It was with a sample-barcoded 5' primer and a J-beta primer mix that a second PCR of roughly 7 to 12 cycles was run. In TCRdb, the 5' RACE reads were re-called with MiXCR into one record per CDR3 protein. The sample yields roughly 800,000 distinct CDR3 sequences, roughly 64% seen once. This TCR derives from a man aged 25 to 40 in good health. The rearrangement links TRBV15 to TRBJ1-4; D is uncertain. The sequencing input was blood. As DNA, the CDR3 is TGTGCCACCAGGGCCGTTACCGGGCCCATAGTGGGTGAAAAACTGTTTTTT. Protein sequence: CATRAVTGPIVGEKLFF. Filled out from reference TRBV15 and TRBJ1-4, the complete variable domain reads DAMVIQNPRYQVTQFGKPVTLSCSQTLNHNVMYWYQQKSSQAPKLLFHYYDKDFNNEADTPDNFQSRRPNTSFCFLDIRSPGLGDTAMYLCATRAVTGPIVGEKLFFGSGTQLSVL.